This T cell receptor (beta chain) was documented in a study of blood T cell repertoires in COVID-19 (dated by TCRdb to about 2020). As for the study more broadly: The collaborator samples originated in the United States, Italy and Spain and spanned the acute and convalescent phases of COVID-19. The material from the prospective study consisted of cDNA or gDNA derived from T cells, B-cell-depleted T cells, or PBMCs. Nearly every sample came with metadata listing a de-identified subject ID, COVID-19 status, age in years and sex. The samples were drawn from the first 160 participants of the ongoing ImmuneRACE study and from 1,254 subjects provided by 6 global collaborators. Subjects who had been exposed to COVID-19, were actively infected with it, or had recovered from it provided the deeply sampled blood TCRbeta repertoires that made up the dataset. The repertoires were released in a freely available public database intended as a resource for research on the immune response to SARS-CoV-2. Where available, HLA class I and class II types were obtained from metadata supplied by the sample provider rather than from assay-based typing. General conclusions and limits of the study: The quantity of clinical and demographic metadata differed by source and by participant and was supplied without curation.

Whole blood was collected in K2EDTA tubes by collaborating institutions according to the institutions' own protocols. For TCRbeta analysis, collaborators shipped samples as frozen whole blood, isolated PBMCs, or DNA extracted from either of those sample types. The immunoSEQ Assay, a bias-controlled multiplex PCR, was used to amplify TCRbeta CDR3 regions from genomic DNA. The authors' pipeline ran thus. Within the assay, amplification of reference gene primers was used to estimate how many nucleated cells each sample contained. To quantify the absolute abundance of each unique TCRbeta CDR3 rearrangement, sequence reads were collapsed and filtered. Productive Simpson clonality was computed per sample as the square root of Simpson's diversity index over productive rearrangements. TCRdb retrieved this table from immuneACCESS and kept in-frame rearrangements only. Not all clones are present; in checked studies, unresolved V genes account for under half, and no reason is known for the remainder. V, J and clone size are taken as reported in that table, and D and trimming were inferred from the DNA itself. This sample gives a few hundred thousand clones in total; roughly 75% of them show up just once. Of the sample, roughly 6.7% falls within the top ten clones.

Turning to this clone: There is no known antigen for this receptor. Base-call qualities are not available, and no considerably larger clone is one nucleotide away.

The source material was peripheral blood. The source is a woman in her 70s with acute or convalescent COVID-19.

The DNA sequence follows: TGTGCCAGCAGTTCCGAAGCGGGGGCCTCCTACGAGCAGTACTTC. It translates to CASSSEAGASYEQYF. The sequence is built from TRBV6-5 and TRBJ2-7, with 8 middle bases fitting TRBD2. The CDR1 and CDR2 encoded by the germline V gene are MNHEY and SVGAGI. CDR3 length: 15 amino acids, cysteine to phenylalanine. The retained sequence is limited to the CDR3, 45 bases, with the frame set at the first base. V lost 4 bases and J lost 0 bases, and the count of bases not matched to a germline gene is 5.